The present TCR beta chain was sequenced within a study of shared clonotypes between healthy human individuals. Unsorted PBMCs provided DNA that was sequenced on ten immunoSEQ deep assay plates. Repertoires were generated with immunoSEQ multiplex PCR, while TCRdb's copy carries only in-frame clones and drops some. The sample has about 480,000 clones, about four fifths seen once. Germline CDR1 and CDR2: SNHLY and FYNNEI. This CDR3 has 17 amino acids. Deletions cut 8 bases from V and 1 base from J, with 23 bases between. Sequencing input: PBMCs. This sequence joins TRBV2 and TRBJ2-5, with D perhaps TRBD1 (5 bases). The clonotype originates from a woman in her thirties or forties in good health. Some clones in this sample may be carry-over from other donors' samples. Here the CDR3 DNA reads TGTGCCAGCCGCCCCAGACCCACGACAGACCTCCAAGAGACCCAGTACTTC. Its translation: CASRPRPTTDLQETQYF.